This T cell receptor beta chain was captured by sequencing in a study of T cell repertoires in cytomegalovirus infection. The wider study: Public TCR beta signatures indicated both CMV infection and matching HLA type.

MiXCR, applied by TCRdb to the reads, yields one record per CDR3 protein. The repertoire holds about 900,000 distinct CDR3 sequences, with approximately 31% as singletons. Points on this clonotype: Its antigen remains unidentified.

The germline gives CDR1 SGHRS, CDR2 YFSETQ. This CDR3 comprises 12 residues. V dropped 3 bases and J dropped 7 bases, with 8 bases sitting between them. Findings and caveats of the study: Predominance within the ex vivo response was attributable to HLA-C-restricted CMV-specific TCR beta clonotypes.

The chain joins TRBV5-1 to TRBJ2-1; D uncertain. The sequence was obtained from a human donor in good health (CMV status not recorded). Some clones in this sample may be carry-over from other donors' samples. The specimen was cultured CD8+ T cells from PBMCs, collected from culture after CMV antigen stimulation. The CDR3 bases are TGCGCCAGCAGCTCTCTACCAAATGAGCAGTTCTTC. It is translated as CASSSLPNEQFF.